Described below is a single TCR beta chain sequence and its context. Its antigen is unidentified. The PCR ran on 60 Vbeta and 13 Jbeta primers. Repertoires were generated with immunoSEQ multiplex PCR, while TCRdb's copy carries only in-frame clones and drops some. The repertoire table contains approximately 140,000 clones. Germline CDR1 is SGHRS and CDR2 is YFSETQ. V trimming: 3 bases; J trimming: 1 base; junction bases outside the gene matches: 1. This CDR3 is 15 amino acids long. The sample comes from a study of cytomegalovirus exposure and HLA in healthy donors. At the level of the study: Earlier, 117 million unique TCR beta sequences were recovered from some 200 million T cells by an analysis.

Study-level results: Being productive about 87% or about 30% of the time was typical of most TCR beta V segments in an earlier analysis. In vitro testing confirmed a few CMV-associated chains as specific for CMV antigens. According to a later analysis, most TCR beta chains associated with CMV appeared HLA-restricted.

Source material: PBMCs. The receptor was derived from a woman aged 18-35 years in good health and CMV-seronegative. The chain uses TRBV5-1 and TRBJ2-1, with TRBD2 matching 10 bases. This CDR3 is CASSSTSGSYNEQFF. The CDR3 DNA reads as TGCGCCAGCAGCTCGACTAGCGGGTCCTACAATGAGCAGTTCTTC.